The 28 T cell receptor beta chains presented below share a single source sample, sequenced in a study of cytomegalovirus exposure and HLA in healthy donors. The PCR used 60 Vbeta and 13 Jbeta primers. Repertoires were generated with immunoSEQ multiplex PCR, while TCRdb's copy carries only in-frame clones and drops some. The sample shows fewer than 200,000 clones, 70% to 85% of them seen only once. Sequencing input: PBMCs. The receptors shown here come from a man aged 25-40 years in good health and CMV-seropositive.

The chain is built from TRBV2 and TRBJ2-7; D is unclear. The CDR3 is made up of 11 amino acids. CDR1 is SNHLY and CDR2 is FYNNEI in the germline V gene. Trimming cost V 4 bases and J 7 bases, with 8 bases left between them. For the CDR3, the DNA is TGTGCCAGCAGTGTTTTCAGGGAGCAGTACTTC. Protein product: CASSVFREQYF. Full variable domain (outside the CDR3, taken from reference TRBV2 and TRBJ2-7): EPEVTQTPSHQVTQMGQEVILRCVPISNHLYFYWYRQILGQKVEFLVSFYNNEISEKSEIFDDQFSVERPDGSNFTLKIRSTKLEDSAMYFCASSVFREQYFGPGTRLTVT.

V usage is TRBV29-1 and J usage is TRBJ2-7, with 8 bases matching TRBD1. CDR1 and CDR2 from the germline V gene are SQVTM and ANQGSEA. The CDR3 has 13 residues. With V trimmed by 2 bases and J by 2 bases, 2 bases remained unmatched. The CDR3 spells CSVETGGPYEQYF. The CDR3 nucleotides are TGCAGCGTTGAAACAGGGGGTCCCTACGAGCAGTACTTC.

The chain links TRBV5-6 to TRBJ1-2, with 8 nucleotides matching TRBD1. The V segment lost 2 bases and the J segment 5 bases; nucleotides outside the gene matches: 17. The CDR3 is 18 residues long. The germline CDR1 and CDR2 sequences are SGHDT and YYEEEE. In DNA form, the CDR3 reads TGTGCCAGCAGCTTTCGCAGGACAGGGCTCCCAGGAATATATGGCTACACCTTC. Translated, it gives CASSFRRTGLPGIYGYTF.

The chain has TRBV7-9 and TRBJ2-3, with a tentative D call TRBD1 (6 bases). Germline V CDR1 and CDR2: SEHNR, FQNEAQ (reference sequence). V was pared by 5 bases and J by 2 bases, with 17 bases between. The CDR3 consists of 16 residues. CDR3 sequence reads: CASSPSDRTYTDTQYF. In DNA, the CDR3 is TGTGCCAGCAGCCCAAGTGACAGGACTTACACAGATACGCAGTATTTT.

The chain links TRBV7-9 to TRBJ2-1; 8 nucleotides align to TRBD2. Trimming cost V 7 bases and J 3 bases; bases outside gene matches: 8. CDR1 SEHNR and CDR2 FQNEAQ come from the germline V gene (reference sequence). This CDR3 is 15 amino acids long. The CDR3 DNA is TGTGCCAGCACCTCAGGGAGCGGGGGCTACAATGAGCAGTTCTTC. This translates into CASTSGSGGYNEQFF.

This clone turned up a few times. The V call is TRBV5-1, the J call TRBJ1-1; D call uncertain. The CDR3 totals 15 residues. The V end was cut by 0 bases, the J end by 1 base, with 10 bases between. From germline, CDR1 is SGHRS and CDR2 YFSETQ. CDR3 in amino acids: CASSLESAGNTEAFF. CDR3 nucleotides: TGCGCCAGCAGCTTGGAGTCAGCGGGGAACACTGAAGCTTTCTTT.

The V call is TRBV2, the J call TRBJ1-5, with D uncertain. CDR3 length equals 14 residues. Trimming removed 6 bases from V and 0 bases from J, with 9 bases in between. Germline V lookup: CDR1 SNHLY, CDR2 FYNNEI. DNA of the CDR3: TGTGCCAGCAGGTTCAGTTATAGCAATCAGCCCCAGCATTTT. Translating gives CASRFSYSNQPQHF.

This clone was recorded a few times. The rearrangement joins TRBV5-1 to TRBJ1-1; perhaps TRBD1 as D (6 bases). CDR3 length: 16 amino acids. Germline CDR1 reads SGHRS; CDR2 reads YFSETQ. Trimming pared 2 bases from V and 0 bases from J, leaving 14 bases between. CDR3 sequence: CASSLGGGALNTEAFF. The CDR3 coding sequence is TGCGCCAGCAGCTTAGGGGGGGGCGCCTTGAACACTGAAGCTTTCTTT. Using reference TRBV5-1 and TRBJ1-1 for the parts outside the CDR3, the full variable domain is KAGVTQTPRYLIKTRGQQVTLSCSPISGHRSVSWYQQTPGQGLQFLFEYFSETQRNKGNFPGRFSGRQFSNSRSEMNVSTLELGDSALYLCASSLGGGALNTEAFFGQGTRLTVV.

The chain carries TRBV6-6 and TRBJ2-7; 9 nucleotides agree with TRBD1. Losses at the gene ends were 5 bases for V and 3 bases for J; bases not matched to a gene: 8. Germline CDR1 MNHNY, CDR2 SVGAGI (reference sequence). CDR3 length: 15 amino acids. The CDR3, as DNA: TGTGCCAGCAGTCCGAATGGACAGGGGTTCTACGAGCAGTACTTC. Translated, it gives CASSPNGQGFYEQYF.

CDR3 bases: TGTGCCAGCAGTTCCCCCATCGAGCAGTACTTC. It is translated as CASSSPIEQYF. V usage is TRBV27 and J usage is TRBJ2-7; D call uncertain. Germline V CDR1 and CDR2: MNHEY, SMNVEV (reference sequence). The CDR3 consists of 11 residues. V lost 4 bases and J lost 6, with 7 bases in between.

The chain combines TRBV10-1 with TRBJ1-2, with 11 nucleotides matching TRBD1. V lost 2 bases, J lost 0 bases, and 2 bases stayed unmatched. This CDR3 region has 16 residues. Germline V lookup: CDR1 WNHNN, CDR2 SYGVQD (reference sequence). As DNA, the CDR3 is TGCGCCAGCAGTGAGAAGGGACAGGGGGCTAACTATGGCTACACCTTC. This gives the protein CASSEKGQGANYGYTF.

The genes are TRBV27 and TRBJ2-3; D is possibly TRBD2 (5 bases). Germline V gene data show CDR1 as MNHEY and CDR2 as SMNVEV (reference sequence). V lost 6 bases to trimming and J lost 2 bases, with 9 bases between them. This CDR3 is built from 13 residues. The CDR3 sequence: CASSPEVTDTQYF. Written as DNA, the CDR3 is TGTGCCAGCAGCCCGGAGGTCACAGATACGCAGTATTTT.

Note on this clone: The junction departs from the called germline gene at one end, perhaps through a read error. The genes are TRBV28 and TRBJ2-7; D might be TRBD1 (5 bases). CDR1 is MDHEN, CDR2 SYDVKM, per germline. The CDR3 runs 15 residues. CDR3 region: CASSLWAGNSHEQYF. The CDR3 region has the DNA TGTGCCAGCAGTTTATGGGCAGGGAACTCCCACGAGCAGTACTTC.

This CDR3 is CASSYIQGSYNEQFF. The CDR3 DNA reads as TGTGCCAGCAGTTATATACAGGGGTCCTACAATGAGCAGTTCTTC. J is TRBJ2-1 and V is TRBV6-5; 7 bases fit TRBD1. The V segment lost 3 bases and the J segment 1 base; nucleotides outside the gene matches: 3. Germline CDR1 reads MNHEY; CDR2 reads SVGAGI. This CDR3 has 15 residues.

This rearrangement joins TRBV19 to TRBJ2-7; 7 bases map to TRBD1. This CDR3 contains 14 residues. Germline CDR1 and CDR2: LNHDA and SQIVND (reference sequence). The V gene end was trimmed by 7 bases and the J gene end by 2 bases; junction bases not matched to a gene: 8. The CDR3 DNA follows: TGTGCCAGTACCCAAGGCCAGGGGGCCTACGAGCAGTACTTC. Its translation: CASTQGQGAYEQYF.

The chain couples TRBV11-3 to TRBJ2-5; maybe TRBD1 (5 bases). Germline V CDR1 and CDR2: SGHNT, YENEEA. CDR3 length equals 14 residues. V lost 0 bases and J lost 1, with 6 bases in between. As DNA, the CDR3 is TGTGCCAGCAGCTTAGACAGGGTCCAAGAGACCCAGTACTTC. Its translation: CASSLDRVQETQYF.

J is TRBJ2-5 and V is TRBV23-1; 8 positions match TRBD1. TRBV23-1 carries the ORF label, with uncertain function. With V trimmed by 6 bases and J by 1 base, 10 bases remained unmatched. This CDR3 has 16 amino acids. CDR3 nucleotide sequence: TGCGCCAGCAGGCTAAGGACAGGGTATTTCCAAGAGACCCAGTACTTC. Translating gives CASRLRTGYFQETQYF.

The chain links TRBV6-6 to TRBJ2-5, with TRBD1 matching 9 bases. Germline V gene lookup returns CDR1 MNHNY and CDR2 SVGAGI (reference sequence). The trim removed 7 bases at V and 4 bases at J, leaving 7 bases unmatched. This CDR3 has 14 residues. The CDR3 DNA sequence: TGTGCCAGCAATCCGGGACAGGGCAGAGAGACCCAGTACTTC. Its protein product is CASNPGQGRETQYF.

This CDR3 is CASSSTGYEQYF. The CDR3 nucleotides are TGTGCCAGCAGTTCTACAGGGTACGAGCAGTACTTC. The chain employs TRBV11-2 and TRBJ2-7; perhaps TRBD1 as D (6 bases). CDR1 is SGHAT and CDR2 is FQNNGV in the germline V gene. The CDR3 has 12 residues. Trimming took off 6 bases at V and 4 bases at J, with 10 bases between the two ends.

There are a few counts of this clone. The chain combines TRBV9 with TRBJ1-2; the D gene is possibly TRBD1 (6 bases). The ends were cut back, 3 bases at V and 7 bases at J, with 13 bases in the middle. Germline lookup yields CDR1 SGDLS and CDR2 YYNGEE. This CDR3 is built from 13 residues. The CDR3 DNA reads as TGTGCCAGCAGCGACCAAACAGGGTTTGGCTACACCTTC. Amino acid sequence: CASSDQTGFGYTF. Complete variable domain (other parts from reference TRBV9 and TRBJ1-2): DSGVTQTPKHLITATGQRVTLRCSPRSGDLSVYWYQQSLDQGLQFLIQYYNGEERAKGNILERFSAQQFPDLHSELNLSSLELGDSALYFCASSDQTGFGYTFGSGTRLTVV.

This chain connects TRBV4-1 to TRBJ2-7, with 8 bases aligning to TRBD2. The CDR3 sequence is 15 residues long. Germline V gives CDR1 MGHRA, CDR2 YSYEKL. V dropped 4 bases and J dropped 4; count of bases not matched to a gene: 9. The CDR3: CASSPVAGLFYEQYF. In DNA, the CDR3 is TGCGCCAGCAGCCCCGTAGCGGGACTGTTTTACGAGCAGTACTTC.

The table lists this clone with a count of one. The chain links TRBV6-6 to TRBJ2-7; D may be TRBD2 (5 bases). The germline V gene has CDR1 MNHNY and CDR2 SVGAGI (reference sequence). V lost 2 bases and J 5 bases, leaving 10 bases between the germline ends. The CDR3 runs 13 residues. This CDR3 reads CASSYLGGHEQYF. CDR3 bases: TGTGCCAGCAGTTACCTAGGAGGACACGAGCAGTACTTC.

This chain uses TRBV19 with TRBJ1-4; 8 positions match TRBD1. Trimming at V came to 11 bases and at J to 4 bases, leaving 12 bases not matched to a gene. This CDR3 has 15 residues. The V gene's germline CDR1 is LNHDA and CDR2 SQIVND (reference sequence). The CDR3 sequence is CAATQGASSNEKLFF. The CDR3 nucleotides read TGTGCCGCGACTCAGGGGGCGAGTAGTAATGAAAAACTGTTTTTT. Looking up the rest from reference TRBV19 and TRBJ1-4 gives the full variable domain: DGGITQSPKYLFRKEGQNVTLSCEQNLNHDAMYWYRQDPGQGLRLIYYSQIVNDFQKGDIAEGYSVSREKKESFPLTVTSAQKNPTAFYLCAATQGASSNEKLFFGSGTQLSVL.

The chain couples TRBV10-1 to TRBJ2-1; D ambiguous. Germline V gene data show CDR1 as WNHNN and CDR2 as SYGVQD (reference sequence). Trimming removed 2 bases from V and 4 bases from J, with 18 bases in between. The CDR3 runs to 17 residues. The chain's CDR3 is CASSEASTDHAYNEQFF. The DNA for the CDR3 is TGCGCCAGCAGTGAGGCATCGACTGACCACGCTTACAATGAGCAGTTCTTC.

The J gene is TRBJ1-1, the V gene TRBV7-7; D is undetermined. Germline V gene sequence: CDR1 SSHAT, CDR2 FNYEAQ (reference sequence). V dropped 5 bases and J dropped 0 bases, with 7 bases sitting between them. The CDR3 totals 13 residues. This CDR3 reads CASSVTLNTEAFF. The CDR3 region has the DNA TGTGCCAGCAGCGTGACACTGAACACTGAAGCTTTCTTT.

This clone was picked up one time. This chain uses TRBV7-2 with TRBJ1-5; the match to TRBD1 covers 7 bases. CDR1 is SGHTA, CDR2 FQGNSA, per germline. The CDR3 covers 16 residues. Unmatched junction bases numbered 16, after V lost 7 bases and J lost 7 bases. CDR3 sequence: CASTLLLTRGDQPQHF. The CDR3 DNA reads as TGTGCCAGCACCCTACTCTTAACCAGGGGGGACCAGCCCCAGCATTTT.

The rearrangement links TRBV7-3 to TRBJ1-1; D ambiguous. Germline V gives CDR1 SGHTA, CDR2 FQGTGA. This CDR3 comprises 13 residues. Trimming took off 6 bases at V and 3 bases at J, with 11 bases between the two ends. In nucleotides, the CDR3 is TGTGCCAGCAGGGGAGCTGCGCACACTGAAGCTTTCTTT. It yields the protein CASRGAAHTEAFF.

This clone was observed a single time. This chain links TRBV14 with TRBJ1-1; 8 bases match TRBD1. Germline V CDR1 and CDR2: SGHDN, FVKESK. The J segment lost 5 bases and the V segment lost 4 bases, leaving 3 bases of the junction unmatched. The CDR3 is 13 amino acids. CDR3 amino acids: CASSLGQETEAFF. CDR3 nucleotide sequence: TGTGCCAGCAGCCTGGGACAGGAGACTGAAGCTTTCTTT.